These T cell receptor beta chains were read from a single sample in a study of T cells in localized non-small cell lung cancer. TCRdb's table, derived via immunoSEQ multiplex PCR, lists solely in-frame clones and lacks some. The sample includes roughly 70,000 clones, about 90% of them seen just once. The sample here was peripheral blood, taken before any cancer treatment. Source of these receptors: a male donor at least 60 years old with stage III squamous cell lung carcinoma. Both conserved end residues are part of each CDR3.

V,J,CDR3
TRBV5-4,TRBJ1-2,CASSFDRDYGYTF
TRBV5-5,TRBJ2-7,CASSLEDRGTAYEQYF
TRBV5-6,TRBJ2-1,CASSLGRRSSYNEQFF
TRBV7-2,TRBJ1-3,CASSSEGVARNTIYF
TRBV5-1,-,CASSLLARGHMGSYEQYF
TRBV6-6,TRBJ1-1,CASSFQVNTEAFF
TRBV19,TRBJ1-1,CASSVGRFPRDTEAFF
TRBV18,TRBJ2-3,CASSLGREKDAQYF
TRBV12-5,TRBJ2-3,CASGSTRESSTDTQYF
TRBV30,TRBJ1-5,CAWSQGGNQPQHF
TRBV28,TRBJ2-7,CASSPPVYLNPYEQYF
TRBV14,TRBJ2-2,CASSQELASMAGELFF
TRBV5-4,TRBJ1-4,CARLLGDKPNEKLFF
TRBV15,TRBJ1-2,CATSRDGSYSNYGYTF
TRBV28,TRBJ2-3,CASSFPGTGGTDTQYF
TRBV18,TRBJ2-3,CASSPGPDTQYF
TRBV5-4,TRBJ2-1,CASSFYRGGEQFF
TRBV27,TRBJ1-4,CASTLVPDRTNEKLFF
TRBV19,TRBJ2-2,CASSIPLAVYTGELFF
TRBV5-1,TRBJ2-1,CASSTGLAGEYNNEQFF
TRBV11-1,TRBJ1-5,CASSNTLNGPQHF
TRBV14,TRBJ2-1,CASSPRPGQGGNEQFF
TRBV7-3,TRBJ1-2,CASSLSAGNYGYTF
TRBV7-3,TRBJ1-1,CASSLGAFF
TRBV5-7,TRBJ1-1,CASRRTAGENTEAFF
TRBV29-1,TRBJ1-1,CSAATGTYTEAFF
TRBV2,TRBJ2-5,CASSTDSGGPEKTQYF
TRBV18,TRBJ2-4,CASSPPGGPDKNIQYF
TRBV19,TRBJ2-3,CASSLRTGTDTQYF
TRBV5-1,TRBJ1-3,CASTREPSGNTIYF
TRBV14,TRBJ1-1,CASSLDSAMNTEAFF
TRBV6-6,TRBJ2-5,CASRTTTGGGRETQYF
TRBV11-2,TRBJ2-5,CASSLDLDQGMSETQYF
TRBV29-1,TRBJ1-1,CSVADARGRGTEAFF
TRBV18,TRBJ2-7,CASSPSQPMGQGGLYEQYF
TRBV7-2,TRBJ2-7,CASSLARPGVSNEQYF
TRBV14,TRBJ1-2,CASSQGMDRGNGYTF
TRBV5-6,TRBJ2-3,CASSLPGTGGDTQYF
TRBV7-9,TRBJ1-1,CASSLAGIMTEAFF
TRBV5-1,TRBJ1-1,CASSLGRGEAFF
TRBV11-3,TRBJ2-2,CASSLYITGELFF